The 8 T cell receptor beta chains below were found in one sample sequenced in a study of human T cells and chemical hapten exposure. Time point indicated: patch test 1, 2 weeks after DPC sensitization. Treatment meaning: therapeutic diphenylcyclopropenone sensitization with weekly scalp DPC. TCRdb reprocessed the RACE reads with MiXCR, giving one entry per CDR3 protein. Of 180,000 or so distinct CDR3 sequences listed, around 15% are singletons. Source: whole blood, taken in connection with sensitization to the hapten diphenylcyclopropenone (DPC). The receptor set was obtained from a woman in her twenties or thirties with alopecia areata. Some clones in this sample may be carry-over from other donors' samples.

This clonotype was seen more than once but under ten times. V gene TRBV7-9 combines with J gene TRBJ2-3; tentatively, D is TRBD1 (6 bases). This CDR3 contains 15 residues. V was cut by 5 bases and J by 4 bases, with 16 bases left in between. Germline CDR1 is SEHNR and CDR2 is FQNEAQ (reference sequence). CDR3 residues: CASSPNPQGADTQYF. CDR3 sequence (DNA): TGTGCCAGCAGCCCAAACCCACAGGGAGCAGATACGCAGTATTTT.

Only a few counts were recorded for this clonotype. The V call is TRBV6-6, the J call TRBJ2-2; D remains unclear. The V and J ends lost 0 bases and 5 bases respectively, with 7 bases between them. The length of the CDR3 is 14 residues. CDR1 MNHNY and CDR2 SVGAGI come from the germline V gene (reference sequence). CDR3 sequence reads: CASSYSARTGELFF. The CDR3 bases are TGTGCCAGCAGTTACTCAGCGAGGACCGGGGAGCTGTTTTTT.

CDR3 residues: CASSPSETQYF. The CDR3 region has the DNA TGTGCCAGCAGCCCGAGTGAGACCCAGTACTTC. The V gene is TRBV7-9, the J gene TRBJ2-5; D is uncertain. CDR3 length: 11 residues. Per the germline V gene, CDR1 is SEHNR and CDR2 is FQNEAQ (reference sequence). Trimming removed 5 bases from V and 5 bases from J, with 6 bases in between.

This clonotype was recorded many times. V usage is TRBV12-3 or TRBV12-4 and J usage is TRBJ2-1; tentatively, D is TRBD1 (5 bases). The CDR3 length is 15 residues. The germline V and J ends were trimmed by 1 base and 0 bases, with 7 bases remaining between them. The CDR3 nucleotides are TGTGCCAGCAGTTTAGGGACACCCTCCTACAATGAGCAGTTCTTC. This translates into CASSLGTPSYNEQFF.

This clonotype was seen a handful of times. The V gene is TRBV5-5, the J gene TRBJ2-1; D tentatively reads TRBD1 or TRBD2 (6 bases each). Trimming took 0 bases from V and 4 from J, leaving 11 bases between them. The CDR3 is made up of 15 amino acids. Germline V gives CDR1 SGHKS, CDR2 YYEKEE (reference sequence). The DNA for the CDR3 is TGTGCCAGCAGCTTGGTAGGGGGGCCATACAATGAGCAGTTCTTC. Its translation: CASSLVGGPYNEQFF.

The chain carries TRBV20-1 and TRBJ2-1, with TRBD2 as a possible D gene (8 bases). Trimming shortened V by 1 base and J by 14 bases, and 15 bases separated the two germline ends. This CDR3 is 12 amino acids long. From germline, CDR1 is DFQATT and CDR2 SNEGSKA (reference sequence). DNA for the CDR3: TGCAGTGCTAGAGTCCTTAGCGGGACAGAGTTCTTC. Translating it yields CSARVLSGTEFF.

The J gene is TRBJ2-1, the V gene TRBV29-1; 7 nucleotides agree with TRBD1. The CDR3 runs to 15 residues. CDR1 is SQVTM and CDR2 is ANQGSEA in the germline V gene. After removal of 3 bases from V and 4 bases from J, the junction contained 9 bases not matched to a gene. CDR3 region: CSVETLKGQYNEQFF. The CDR3 DNA is TGCAGCGTTGAGACCTTAAAGGGACAGTACAATGAGCAGTTCTTC.

This rearrangement joins TRBV20-1 to TRBJ2-7, with 7 bases identical to TRBD2. Trimming at V came to 0 bases and at J to 0 bases, leaving 8 bases not matched to a gene. This CDR3 is built from 16 residues. Germline V lookup: CDR1 DFQATT, CDR2 SNEGSKA (reference sequence). CDR3: CSARDSRRGSSYEQYF. The CDR3 region has the DNA TGCAGTGCTAGAGATAGTAGGCGGGGGAGCTCCTACGAGCAGTACTTC.